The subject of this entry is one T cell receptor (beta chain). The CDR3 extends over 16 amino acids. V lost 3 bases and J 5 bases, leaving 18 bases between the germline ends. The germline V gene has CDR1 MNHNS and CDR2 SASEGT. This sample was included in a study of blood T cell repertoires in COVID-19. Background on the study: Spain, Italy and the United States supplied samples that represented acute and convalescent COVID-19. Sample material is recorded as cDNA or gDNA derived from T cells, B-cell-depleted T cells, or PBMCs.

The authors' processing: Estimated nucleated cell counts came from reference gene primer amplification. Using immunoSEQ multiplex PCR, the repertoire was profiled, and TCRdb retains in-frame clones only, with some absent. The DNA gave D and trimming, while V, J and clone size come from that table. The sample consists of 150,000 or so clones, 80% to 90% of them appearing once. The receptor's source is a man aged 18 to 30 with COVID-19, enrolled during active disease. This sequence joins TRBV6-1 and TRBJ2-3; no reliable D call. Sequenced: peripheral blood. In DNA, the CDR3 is TGTGCCAGCAGTGACAGTGGGTGGGCATCTCGAGATACGCAGTATTTT. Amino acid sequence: CASSDSGWASRDTQYF.